This note documents a single T cell receptor beta chain sequence. Profiling relied on immunoSEQ multiplex PCR, and the TCRdb table lists in-frame clones only, not all of them. The profile shows about 58,000 clones, 90% of them singletons. There are 12 residues in the CDR3. V dropped 5 bases and J dropped 4 bases, with 7 bases sitting between them. Per the germline V gene, CDR1 is MNHNS and CDR2 is SASEGT. The data derive from a study of cytomegalovirus exposure and HLA in healthy donors. The clonotype comes from a man aged 18 to 29 in good health and CMV-seronegative. The chain links TRBV6-1 to TRBJ2-3; no clear D gene. Sequencing was carried out using PBMCs. The chain's CDR3 is CASSSSSDTQYF. Written as DNA, the CDR3 is TGTGCCAGCAGTTCCTCCTCAGATACGCAGTATTTT.